Presented here are 10 T cell receptor beta chains from one specimen sequenced in a study of a mutant IDH1 vaccine in newly diagnosed glioma. Some clones are missing from TCRdb's copy, which holds only in-frame ones; the method was immunoSEQ multiplex PCR. The table records over 25,000 clones, roughly three quarters of them present only once. These receptors have no known antigen. The sample's time point: week 35, safety follow-up. In every dose of vaccine, 300 ug of mutant IDH1 20-mer peptide was given alongside topical imiquimod. The source material was PBMCs, sampled from a glioma patient whose treatment included an IDH1 peptide vaccine. These receptors were collected from a woman aged 25 to 39 with glioma. Some clones in this sample may be carry-over from other donors' samples.

The table lists this clone with a count of one. The V and J genes are TRBV30 and TRBJ2-5; TRBD2 aligns across 8 bases. CDR1 is GTSNPN and CDR2 is SVGIG in the germline V gene (reference sequence). J lost 1 base, V lost 2 bases, and 3 bases had no gene match. The CDR3 has 14 residues. As DNA, the CDR3 is TGTGCCTGGAGTCGAACTAGCGGCCAAGAGACCCAGTACTTC. This translates into CAWSRTSGQETQYF.

The chain joins TRBV5-6 to TRBJ2-3, with D maybe TRBD1 (6 bases). The germline gives CDR1 SGHDT, CDR2 YYEEEE. CDR3 length: 14 residues. Trimming removed 0 bases from V and 5 bases from J, with 10 bases in between. CDR3 residues: CASSLGRGGDTQYF. The CDR3 DNA reads TGTGCCAGCAGCTTGGGCAGAGGGGGAGATACGCAGTATTTT.

The V and J genes are TRBV7-8 and TRBJ1-1; D is perhaps TRBD1 (5 bases). CDR1 and CDR2 from the germline V gene are SGHVS and FQNEAQ. V was cut by 4 bases and J by 6 bases, with 15 bases left in between. This CDR3 is built from 14 residues. CDR3 bases: TGTGCCAGCAGCTCCAGGGATCTGGCGGCTGAAGCTTTCTTT. This encodes CASSSRDLAAEAFF.

The CDR3 reads CASTPGRTYGYTF. The CDR3 DNA reads as TGTGCCAGTACTCCGGGACGGACCTATGGCTACACCTTC. V gene TRBV19 combines with J gene TRBJ1-2, with D possibly TRBD1 on 5 matching bases. Deletions cut 7 bases from V and 4 bases from J, with 13 bases between. The CDR3 is made up of 13 amino acids. Per the germline V gene, CDR1 is LNHDA and CDR2 is SQIVND (reference sequence).

This clone has just a few counts. This chain connects TRBV4-1 to TRBJ1-1; D gene uncertain. Germline V gives CDR1 MGHRA, CDR2 YSYEKL. The germline V and J ends were trimmed by 2 bases and 1 base, with 8 bases remaining between them. CDR3 length: 14 amino acids. CDR3 residues: CASSQFGPNTEAFF. The DNA of the CDR3 is TGCGCCAGCAGCCAATTCGGACCGAACACTGAAGCTTTCTTT.

V is TRBV7-9 and J is TRBJ1-1; the match to TRBD1 covers 9 bases. Per the germline V gene, CDR1 is SEHNR and CDR2 is FQNEAQ (reference sequence). This CDR3 has 15 amino acids. Losses at the gene ends were 4 bases for V and 1 base for J; bases not matched to a gene: 4. CDR3 bases: TGTGCCAGCAGCTCGGACAGGGGAAGGAACACTGAAGCTTTCTTT. Translation: CASSSDRGRNTEAFF.

CDR3 in amino acids: CASSVRGAPYGYTF. The CDR3, as DNA: TGTGCCAGTAGTGTAAGGGGGGCCCCCTATGGCTACACCTTC. This sequence joins TRBV19 and TRBJ1-2; D may be TRBD1 (6 bases). Trimming left V 5 bases short and J 4 bases short, with 14 bases between. In germline, CDR1 is LNHDA, CDR2 SQIVND (reference sequence). This CDR3 has 14 amino acids.

This CDR3 reads CASSYLQGSGGEQYF. Written as DNA, the CDR3 is TGTGCCAGCAGTTACTTACAGGGGAGTGGGGGCGAGCAGTACTTC. The chain employs TRBV6-6 and TRBJ2-7, with 7 bases identical to TRBD1. There are 15 residues in the CDR3. Germline-derived CDR1 and CDR2 are MNHNY and SVGAGI (reference sequence). V trimming: 1 base; J trimming: 6 bases; junction bases outside the gene matches: 9.

This clone was observed once. The chain carries TRBV11-2 and TRBJ2-1; D possibly matches TRBD1 or TRBD2 (5 bases each). Between the trimmed V and J ends, which lost 4 bases and 8 bases, there was a span of 15 bases. CDR1 and CDR2 from the germline V gene are SGHAT and FQNNGV. CDR3 length: 14 amino acids. CDR3 nucleotides: TGTGCCAGCAGCTATGGACTTGGGGCGGATGAGCAGTTCTTC. Translated, it gives CASSYGLGADEQFF. The complete variable domain, with remaining parts taken from reference TRBV11-2 and TRBJ2-1, reads EAGVAQSPRYKIIEKRQSVAFWCNPISGHATLYWYQQILGQGPKLLIQFQNNGVVDDSQLPKDRFSAERLKGVDSTLKIQPAKLEDSAVYLCASSYGLGADEQFFGPGTRLTVL.

This chain links TRBV27 with TRBJ1-5, with TRBD1 matching over 9 bases. Germline CDR1 is MNHEY and CDR2 is SMNVEV (reference sequence). The V gene end was trimmed by 6 bases and the J gene end by 4 bases; junction bases not matched to a gene: 4. The CDR3 runs 14 residues. For the CDR3, the DNA is TGTGCCAGCAGCCTGGGACAGGGTAATCAGCCCCAGCATTTT. Amino acid sequence: CASSLGQGNQPQHF.